This T cell receptor (beta chain) was sequenced for a study of T cells expressing NK-cell markers. The overall study: Investigators obtained TCR beta repertoires from sorted CD3+CD56+NKG2C+, CD3+CD56+NKG2C- and CD3+CD56-NKG2C+ T cells. Out of eight donors sequenced, seven tested HCMV-seropositive and the remaining one seronegative.

Whole-study results and caveats: More than 5 of the donors carried dominant NKG2C+ clonotypes that took up about 1.0-7.0% of their CD8+ T cells.

5'RACE template switching with UMIs produced the TCR beta cDNA. TCRdb reprocessed the 5' RACE reads, with one entry per CDR3 protein and no DNA. The sample's table shows 550,000 or so distinct CDR3 sequences. Details on this clonotype: Antigen specificity is unknown.

What was sequenced was blood T cells: a sorted CD56 or NKG2C T cell subset, CD4+ or CD8+ T cells, or bulk PBMC T cells (not recorded which). This sequence was found in a man younger than 30 in good health.

The CDR3 here is CASGTGTSGYEQYF. The chain is built from TRBV6-1 and TRBJ2-7; absent DNA, TCRdb's TRBD2 call cannot be checked. Germline V gene lookup returns CDR1 MNHNS and CDR2 SASEGT. The CDR3 extends over 14 amino acids.